This is a list of T cell receptor beta chains from one sample in a study of blood T cell repertoires in COVID-19. The method was immunoSEQ multiplex PCR; TCRdb's version includes in-frame clones alone and lacks a portion of them. The sample holds almost 400,000 clones, over 75% seen once. Sequencing used PBMCs or T cells enriched from blood (not recorded which). The receptors were gathered from a woman under 40 with acute COVID-19. CDR3s include the opening cysteine and the closing phenylalanine or tryptophan. Each record gives: D gene, J gene, V gene, clone size, CDR3 DNA, CDR3 protein. The D gene is left open where the match is weak. Not every row has a clone size; where given, it reads once, few, many or a size class.

d_call: -; j_call: TRBJ2-3; v_call: TRBV19; clone_size: -; cdr3_nt: TGTGCCAGTAGTATAGTCAGAGGGTTGGGCTCATCGCAGTATTTT; cdr3_aa: CASSIVRGLGSSQYF
d_call: TRBD1; j_call: TRBJ1-2; v_call: TRBV7-2; clone_size: -; cdr3_nt: TGTGCCAGCAGCTTCGTCACAGGGGGCGCGGATGGCTACACCTTC; cdr3_aa: CASSFVTGGADGYTF
d_call: -; j_call: TRBJ1-2; v_call: TRBV5-1; clone_size: -; cdr3_nt: TGCGCCAGCAGCGGGGGAGGGGAACCGGCCTATGGCTACACCTTC; cdr3_aa: CASSGGGEPAYGYTF
d_call: -; j_call: TRBJ2-1; v_call: TRBV11-2; clone_size: -; cdr3_nt: TGTGCCAGCAGCTTAGTATGGCGGGGTTCCTACAATGAGCAGTTCTTC; cdr3_aa: CASSLVWRGSYNEQFF
d_call: -; j_call: TRBJ1-2; v_call: TRBV15; clone_size: -; cdr3_nt: TGTGCCACCAGCTCCCGTGAGACAGAAAACTATGGCTACACCTTC; cdr3_aa: CATSSRETENYGYTF
d_call: -; j_call: TRBJ2-1; v_call: TRBV12-3/TRBV12-4; clone_size: -; cdr3_nt: TGTGCCAGCAGTCGAGGGTGGTTCGAGCAGTTCTTC; cdr3_aa: CASSRGWFEQFF
d_call: -; j_call: TRBJ2-6; v_call: TRBV6-1; clone_size: -; cdr3_nt: TGTGCCAGCAGTGGACAGGAAATCTCTGGGGCCAACGTCCTGACTTTC; cdr3_aa: CASSGQEISGANVLTF
d_call: TRBD1; j_call: TRBJ2-1; v_call: TRBV4-1; clone_size: -; cdr3_nt: TGCGCCAGCAGCCAAGATGACAGGGGTGAGCAGTTCTTC; cdr3_aa: CASSQDDRGEQFF
d_call: TRBD1; j_call: TRBJ2-7; v_call: TRBV5-1; clone_size: -; cdr3_nt: TGCGCCAGCAGCGCTCCGGGACAGGCCTCCTACGAGCAGTACTTC; cdr3_aa: CASSAPGQASYEQYF
d_call: -; j_call: TRBJ2-7; v_call: TRBV14; clone_size: -; cdr3_nt: TGTGCCAGCAGCCTCGGGGGGCGCGTTTACGAGCAGTACTTC; cdr3_aa: CASSLGGRVYEQYF
d_call: -; j_call: TRBJ2-3; v_call: TRBV18; clone_size: -; cdr3_nt: TGTGCCAGCTCACCATCCAGCGTGAACACAGATACGCAGTATTTT; cdr3_aa: CASSPSSVNTDTQYF
d_call: TRBD2; j_call: TRBJ2-3; v_call: TRBV30; clone_size: -; cdr3_nt: TGTGCCTGGAGTACCGGGACTAGCGGGGGGACAGATACGCAGTATTTT; cdr3_aa: CAWSTGTSGGTDTQYF
d_call: -; j_call: TRBJ2-7; v_call: TRBV30; clone_size: -; cdr3_nt: TGTGCCTGGAGTGGCGGGAACGAGCAGTACTTC; cdr3_aa: CAWSGGNEQYF
d_call: -; j_call: TRBJ1-2; v_call: TRBV13; clone_size: -; cdr3_nt: TGTGCCAGCAGCCCAGGGCGTAATAACTATGGCTACACCTTC; cdr3_aa: CASSPGRNNYGYTF
d_call: TRBD2; j_call: TRBJ2-7; v_call: TRBV5-1; clone_size: -; cdr3_nt: TGCGCCAGCAGCTTAGCGGGGGGGCCTTGGAACGAGCAGTACTTC; cdr3_aa: CASSLAGGPWNEQYF
d_call: TRBD2; j_call: TRBJ2-1; v_call: TRBV18; clone_size: -; cdr3_nt: TGTGCCAGCTCCCACCAGGGACTAGCGGGGGCCCTAGGGCAGTTCTTC; cdr3_aa: CASSHQGLAGALGQFF
d_call: -; j_call: TRBJ2-1; v_call: TRBV6-5; clone_size: once; cdr3_nt: TGTGCCAGCAGACTAGGCAATGAGCAGTTCTTC; cdr3_aa: CASRLGNEQFF
d_call: -; j_call: TRBJ2-3; v_call: TRBV30; clone_size: -; cdr3_nt: TGTGCCTGGAGTGTTCGAGGGTCTAGCGTGGGATATACGCAGTATTTT; cdr3_aa: CAWSVRGSSVGYTQYF
d_call: TRBD1; j_call: TRBJ2-2; v_call: TRBV9; clone_size: -; cdr3_nt: TGTGCCAGCAGCGAGGCGACAGGGAATACCGGGGAGCTGTTTTTT; cdr3_aa: CASSEATGNTGELFF
d_call: -; j_call: TRBJ1-1; v_call: TRBV11-2; clone_size: -; cdr3_nt: TGTGCCAGCAGCTTGCAATTCGGACTCCCCGGTCGAGCTTTCTTT; cdr3_aa: CASSLQFGLPGRAFF
d_call: TRBD1; j_call: TRBJ1-2; v_call: TRBV15; clone_size: -; cdr3_nt: TGTGCCACCTCCCGAGGGGGCACCTATGGCTACACCTTC; cdr3_aa: CATSRGGTYGYTF
d_call: TRBD1; j_call: TRBJ1-3; v_call: TRBV2; clone_size: -; cdr3_nt: TGTGCCAGCAGTTTTTCCGGGACAGGCTCTGGAAACACCATATATTTT; cdr3_aa: CASSFSGTGSGNTIYF
d_call: -; j_call: TRBJ2-5; v_call: TRBV6-1; clone_size: -; cdr3_nt: TGTGCCAGTAGCGAAGAGATAAGCGCGTACCAAGAGACCCAGTACTTC; cdr3_aa: CASSEEISAYQETQYF
d_call: TRBD1; j_call: TRBJ1-2; v_call: TRBV30; clone_size: -; cdr3_nt: TGTGCCTGGACCAAGACAGGGGTGACTTATGGCTACACCTTC; cdr3_aa: CAWTKTGVTYGYTF
d_call: TRBD1; j_call: TRBJ1-2; v_call: TRBV15; clone_size: few; cdr3_nt: TGTGCCACCAGCAGAGAGAACAGGGGTCCTAACTATGGCTACACCTTC; cdr3_aa: CATSRENRGPNYGYTF
d_call: -; j_call: TRBJ1-1; v_call: TRBV11-2; clone_size: -; cdr3_nt: TGTGCCAGCAGCCTCCGCCAGGCCACTGAAGCTTTCTTT; cdr3_aa: CASSLRQATEAFF
d_call: TRBD2; j_call: TRBJ2-3; v_call: TRBV5-8; clone_size: -; cdr3_nt: TGTGCCAGCTCCCGGGGTAGCGGGGGTTGGGCAGATACGCAGTATTTT; cdr3_aa: CASSRGSGGWADTQYF
d_call: -; j_call: TRBJ1-5; v_call: TRBV6-5; clone_size: -; cdr3_nt: TGTGCCAGCATGGTAGAGAGCAATCAGCCCCAGCATTTT; cdr3_aa: CASMVESNQPQHF
d_call: TRBD2; j_call: TRBJ2-3; v_call: TRBV7-9; clone_size: -; cdr3_nt: TGTGCCAGCAGCCTCGGGACTAGCGGTAGCACAGATACGCAGTATTTT; cdr3_aa: CASSLGTSGSTDTQYF
d_call: -; j_call: TRBJ1-6; v_call: TRBV10-1; clone_size: -; cdr3_nt: TGCGCCAGCAGTGAGGGTAGATATTCACCCCTCCACTTT; cdr3_aa: CASSEGRYSPLHF
d_call: TRBD1; j_call: TRBJ1-1; v_call: TRBV15; clone_size: -; cdr3_nt: TGTGCCACCAGCAGAGAACGGACAGGTGACACTGAAGCTTTCTTT; cdr3_aa: CATSRERTGDTEAFF
d_call: -; j_call: TRBJ1-1; v_call: TRBV23-1; clone_size: -; cdr3_nt: TGCGCCAGCACCACGACAGAAAACACTGAAGCTTTCTTT; cdr3_aa: CASTTTENTEAFF
d_call: -; j_call: TRBJ1-2; v_call: TRBV6-5; clone_size: -; cdr3_nt: TGTGCCAGCAGGCCCCTGTCGGGGTTCGATGGCTACACCTTC; cdr3_aa: CASRPLSGFDGYTF
d_call: -; j_call: TRBJ1-5; v_call: TRBV7-6; clone_size: -; cdr3_nt: TGTGCCAGCAGCTTGGGGGGGGTGCAACAGCCCCAGCATTTT; cdr3_aa: CASSLGGVQQPQHF
d_call: TRBD1; j_call: TRBJ2-3; v_call: TRBV5-1; clone_size: -; cdr3_nt: TGCGCCAGCAGCTCTGGACAGGGAATGGCTAGTGGGGATACGCAGTATTTT; cdr3_aa: CASSSGQGMASGDTQYF
d_call: -; j_call: TRBJ1-2; v_call: TRBV2; clone_size: -; cdr3_nt: TGTGCCACACATGCCACAGGGAACTATGGCTACACCTTC; cdr3_aa: CATHATGNYGYTF
d_call: -; j_call: TRBJ2-5; v_call: TRBV10-3; clone_size: -; cdr3_nt: TGTGCCATCAGGGGGCCAGGGGAAGAGACCCAGTACTTC; cdr3_aa: CAIRGPGEETQYF
d_call: -; j_call: TRBJ2-3; v_call: TRBV7-8; clone_size: -; cdr3_nt: TGTGCCAGCAGCTTACCCCGGGGGACAGATACGCAGTATTTT; cdr3_aa: CASSLPRGTDTQYF
d_call: TRBD1; j_call: TRBJ1-3; v_call: TRBV19; clone_size: -; cdr3_nt: TGTGCCACCTCCGACAGGGCCGACACCATATATTTT; cdr3_aa: CATSDRADTIYF
d_call: -; j_call: TRBJ2-1; v_call: TRBV24-1; clone_size: -; cdr3_nt: TGTGCCACCAGTGCGGGGGGCCTCAATGAGCAGTTCTTC; cdr3_aa: CATSAGGLNEQFF
d_call: -; j_call: TRBJ1-4; v_call: TRBV7-9; clone_size: once; cdr3_nt: TGTGCCAGCAGCCTCGGGATTGAAAAACTGTTTTTT; cdr3_aa: CASSLGIEKLFF
d_call: TRBD1; j_call: TRBJ1-2; v_call: TRBV5-4; clone_size: -; cdr3_nt: TGTGCCAGCAGCCTTGACAGGGGGCGTGTGGGCTACACCTTC; cdr3_aa: CASSLDRGRVGYTF
d_call: -; j_call: TRBJ1-6; v_call: TRBV5-1; clone_size: -; cdr3_nt: TGCGCCAGCAGCTTGTGGCCAGCGGGGCAGACTTCACCCCTCCACTTT; cdr3_aa: CASSLWPAGQTSPLHF
d_call: TRBD1; j_call: TRBJ2-1; v_call: TRBV6-5; clone_size: once; cdr3_nt: TGTGCCAGCAGTTTTACCGGGACAGGGTACAATGAGCAGTTCTTC; cdr3_aa: CASSFTGTGYNEQFF
d_call: -; j_call: TRBJ1-2; v_call: TRBV7-9; clone_size: once; cdr3_nt: TGTGCCAGCAGCTTAGACCAGGGCGGCTACACCTTC; cdr3_aa: CASSLDQGGYTF
d_call: -; j_call: TRBJ2-1; v_call: TRBV5-6; clone_size: once; cdr3_nt: TGTGCCAGCAGCTTGTCTCTTTATGAGCAGTTCTTC; cdr3_aa: CASSLSLYEQFF
d_call: TRBD2; j_call: TRBJ2-5; v_call: TRBV20-1; clone_size: -; cdr3_nt: TGCAGTGCTAGTGCGGGGGGGAATCAAGAGACCCAGTACTTC; cdr3_aa: CSASAGGNQETQYF
d_call: TRBD1; j_call: TRBJ1-2; v_call: TRBV5-1; clone_size: once; cdr3_nt: TGCGCCAGCAGCCCTAGGGACAGGGTTGGCTACACCTTC; cdr3_aa: CASSPRDRVGYTF
d_call: TRBD1; j_call: TRBJ2-1; v_call: TRBV7-3; clone_size: -; cdr3_nt: TGTGCCAGCAGCTTAACCAGGGACAGTTACAATGAGCAGTTCTTC; cdr3_aa: CASSLTRDSYNEQFF
d_call: -; j_call: TRBJ1-1; v_call: TRBV10-2; clone_size: -; cdr3_nt: TGCGCCAGCAGGCGGGGCGGAGAGGTTGGGACTGAAGCTTTCTTT; cdr3_aa: CASRRGGEVGTEAFF
d_call: -; j_call: TRBJ2-7; v_call: TRBV7-2; clone_size: -; cdr3_nt: TGTGCCAGCAGCTTAGTTGGGGACACCTACGAGCAGTACTTC; cdr3_aa: CASSLVGDTYEQYF
d_call: TRBD1; j_call: TRBJ2-7; v_call: TRBV6-5; clone_size: -; cdr3_nt: TGTGCCAGCAGTTACATCCGGGACAGCTACGAGCAGTACTTC; cdr3_aa: CASSYIRDSYEQYF
d_call: TRBD1; j_call: TRBJ1-2; v_call: TRBV30; clone_size: -; cdr3_nt: TGTGCCTGGACCGACAGGGGGAAGAACTATGGCTACACCTTC; cdr3_aa: CAWTDRGKNYGYTF
d_call: -; j_call: TRBJ1-3; v_call: TRBV10-1; clone_size: once; cdr3_nt: TGCGCCAGCAGAGCAGCGTCTGGAAACACCATATATTTT; cdr3_aa: CASRAASGNTIYF
d_call: TRBD1; j_call: TRBJ1-6; v_call: TRBV6-5; clone_size: -; cdr3_nt: TGTGCCAGCAGGGACTCCGGGACAGGGCTTTCACCCCTCCACTTT; cdr3_aa: CASRDSGTGLSPLHF
d_call: -; j_call: TRBJ2-7; v_call: TRBV10-3; clone_size: -; cdr3_nt: TGTGCCCAAGAAGACTATACACTCTACGAGCAGTACTTC; cdr3_aa: CAQEDYTLYEQYF
d_call: -; j_call: TRBJ1-6; v_call: TRBV11-2; clone_size: -; cdr3_nt: TGTGCCAGCAGCCCCCGGACTGAGAGCTCCTATAATTCACCCCTCCACTTT; cdr3_aa: CASSPRTESSYNSPLHF
d_call: TRBD2; j_call: TRBJ2-5; v_call: TRBV24-1; clone_size: -; cdr3_nt: TGTGCCACCAGTGATTCCCTCGGGGGGGGCATGGAGACCCAGTACTTC; cdr3_aa: CATSDSLGGGMETQYF
d_call: TRBD1; j_call: TRBJ2-7; v_call: TRBV6-5; clone_size: -; cdr3_nt: TGTGCCAGCACCAAACCTAGGGGGCCCTCCTACGAGCAGTACTTC; cdr3_aa: CASTKPRGPSYEQYF